This T cell receptor (beta chain) was sequenced in a study of blood T cell repertoires in COVID-19. On the study more broadly: Sources were T cells, B-cell-depleted T cells, or PBMCs; the material itself was cDNA or gDNA.

Sequencing was performed with immunoSEQ multiplex PCR; in TCRdb, only in-frame clones are kept and a portion is missing. The repertoire holds over 350,000 clones, more than 75% seen once, with roughly 10% in the top ten. Participants were aged about 18 to 90 years, lived in roughly 23 US areas, and enrolled virtually. Membership in each cohort depended on participant-reported clinical history. Donors in Cohort 3 counted as recovered after two negative PCRs, clearance, or symptom resolution. The CDR3 totals 15 residues. The germline gives CDR1 MDHEN, CDR2 SYDVKM. V was pared by 2 bases and J by 4 bases, with 8 bases of the junction left unmatched.

This chain links TRBV28 with TRBJ2-7, with 7 bases aligning to TRBD2. The sequenced sample consisted of PBMCs or T cells enriched from blood (not recorded which). This TCR derives from a woman in her 50s who had recovered from COVID-19. The CDR3 DNA reads as TGTGCCAGCAGTTTACGTCGGGGGGTTTCATACGAGCAGTACTTC. Translated, it gives CASSLRRGVSYEQYF.